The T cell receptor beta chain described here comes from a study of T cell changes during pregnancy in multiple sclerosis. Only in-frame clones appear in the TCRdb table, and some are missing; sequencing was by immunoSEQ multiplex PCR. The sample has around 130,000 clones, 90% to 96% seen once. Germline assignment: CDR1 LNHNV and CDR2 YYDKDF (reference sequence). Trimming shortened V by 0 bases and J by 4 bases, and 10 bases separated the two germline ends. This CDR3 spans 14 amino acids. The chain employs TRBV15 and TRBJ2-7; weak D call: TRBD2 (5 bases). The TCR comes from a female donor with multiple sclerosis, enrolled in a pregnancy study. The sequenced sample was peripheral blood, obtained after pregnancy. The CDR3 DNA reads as TGTGCCACCAGCAGAGATCGCACGGGGTACGAGCAGTACTTC. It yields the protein CATSRDRTGYEQYF.